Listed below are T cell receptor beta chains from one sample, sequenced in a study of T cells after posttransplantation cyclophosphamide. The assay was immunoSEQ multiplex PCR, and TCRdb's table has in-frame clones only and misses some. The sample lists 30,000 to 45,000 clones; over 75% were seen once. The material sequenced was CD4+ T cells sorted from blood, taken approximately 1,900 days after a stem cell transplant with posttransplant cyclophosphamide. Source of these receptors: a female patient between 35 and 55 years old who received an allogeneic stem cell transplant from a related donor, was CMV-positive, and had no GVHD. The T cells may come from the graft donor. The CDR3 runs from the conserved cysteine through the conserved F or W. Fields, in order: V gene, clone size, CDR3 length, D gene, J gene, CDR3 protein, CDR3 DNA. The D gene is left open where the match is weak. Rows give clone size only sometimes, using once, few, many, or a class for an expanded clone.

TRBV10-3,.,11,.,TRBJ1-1,CATCRDTEAFF,TGTGCCACCTGTCGTGACACTGAAGCTTTCTTT
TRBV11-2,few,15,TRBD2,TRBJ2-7,CASSAGLAQSYEQYF,TGTGCCAGCAGCGCGGGACTAGCGCAATCCTACGAGCAGTACTTC
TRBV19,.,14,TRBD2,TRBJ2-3,CASSLTSATDTQYF,TGTGCCAGTAGTTTGACTAGCGCCACAGATACGCAGTATTTT
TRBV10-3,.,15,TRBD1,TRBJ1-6,CAIGEWTGRDSPLHF,TGTGCCATCGGGGAGTGGACAGGGCGCGATTCACCCCTCCACTTT
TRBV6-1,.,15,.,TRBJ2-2,CASSAVDGDTGELFF,TGTGCCAGCAGTGCGGTTGACGGGGACACCGGGGAGCTGTTTTTT
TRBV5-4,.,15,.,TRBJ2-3,CASSSKGGSLDTQYF,TGTGCCAGCAGTTCCAAGGGGGGGTCATTAGATACGCAGTATTTT
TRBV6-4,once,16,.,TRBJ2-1,CASSTQPGQAYNEQFF,TGTGCCAGCAGCACTCAACCAGGGCAAGCCTACAATGAGCAGTTCTTC
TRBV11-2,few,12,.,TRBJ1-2,CASSPDNYGYTF,TGTGCCAGCAGCCCAGATAACTATGGCTACACCTTC
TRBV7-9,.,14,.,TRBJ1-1,CASSPQTGNTEAFF,TGTGCCAGCAGCCCTCAAACTGGGAACACTGAAGCTTTCTTT
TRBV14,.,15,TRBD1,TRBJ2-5,CASSPGDRVQETQYF,TGTGCCAGCAGCCCGGGGGACAGGGTACAAGAGACCCAGTACTTC
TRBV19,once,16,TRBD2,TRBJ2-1,CASSKRTSGGLNEQFF,TGTGCCAGTAGTAAAAGGACTAGCGGGGGTCTCAATGAGCAGTTCTTC
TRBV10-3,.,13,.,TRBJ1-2,CAISESRSNGYTF,TGTGCCATCAGTGAGTCGAGGAGTAATGGCTACACCTTC
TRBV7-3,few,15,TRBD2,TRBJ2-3,CASSPQRGGSDTQYF,TGTGCCAGCAGCCCGCAGCGGGGGGGCTCAGATACGCAGTATTTT
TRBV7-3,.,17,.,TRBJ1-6,CASSLALPRGNNSPLHF,TGTGCCAGCAGCTTAGCTTTACCGAGGGGGAATAATTCACCCCTCCACTTT
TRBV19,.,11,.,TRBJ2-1,CASSPGLQQFF,TGTGCCAGTAGCCCGGGACTCCAGCAGTTCTTC
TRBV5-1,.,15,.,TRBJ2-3,CASSGLRGGTDTQYF,TGCGCCAGCAGCGGACTGCGCGGCGGAACAGATACGCAGTATTTT
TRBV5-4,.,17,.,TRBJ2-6,CASSLGGFIAGANVLTF,TGTGCCAGCAGCTTGGGGGGCTTTATAGCTGGGGCCAACGTCCTGACTTTC
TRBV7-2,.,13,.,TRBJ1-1,CASSLWSGGEAFF,TGTGCCAGCAGCTTATGGTCCGGAGGGGAAGCTTTCTTT
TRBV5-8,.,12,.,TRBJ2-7,CASRRDIYEQYF,TGTGCCAGCAGGAGGGACATCTACGAGCAGTACTTC
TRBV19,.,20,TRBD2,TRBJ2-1,CASRDITSGGFLISYNEQFF,TGTGCCAGTAGGGATATCACTAGCGGGGGGTTCCTAATCTCCTACAATGAGCAGTTCTTC
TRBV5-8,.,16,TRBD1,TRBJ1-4,CASSPGTGSPNEKLFF,TGTGCCAGCAGCCCCGGGACAGGGTCCCCTAATGAAAAACTGTTTTTT
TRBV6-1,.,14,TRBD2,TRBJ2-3,CASSEAGGAYTQYF,TGTGCCAGCAGTGAAGCCGGGGGGGCTTATACGCAGTATTTT
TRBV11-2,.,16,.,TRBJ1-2,CASSFIGRATGNGYTF,TGTGCCAGCAGCTTCATAGGCAGGGCAACCGGAAATGGCTACACCTTC
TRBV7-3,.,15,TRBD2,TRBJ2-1,CASSSPPGLNNEQFF,TGTGCCAGCAGCTCCCCCCCGGGACTAAACAATGAGCAGTTCTTC
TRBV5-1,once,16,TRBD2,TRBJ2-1,CASRTSGGASYNEQFF,TGCGCCAGCAGGACTAGCGGGGGGGCCTCCTACAATGAGCAGTTCTTC
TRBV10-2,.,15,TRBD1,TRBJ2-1,CAIAPGTGLYNEQFF,TGCGCCATCGCGCCCGGGACAGGGCTCTACAATGAGCAGTTCTTC
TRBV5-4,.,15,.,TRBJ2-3,CASSLIGQGSNTQYF,TGTGCCAGCAGCTTAATTGGGCAGGGTTCAAATACGCAGTATTTT
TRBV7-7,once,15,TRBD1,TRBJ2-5,CASSLGRGRSETQYF,TGTGCTAGCAGCTTGGGCAGGGGGCGTAGTGAGACCCAGTACTTC
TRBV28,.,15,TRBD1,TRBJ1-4,CASRGQGAYNEKLFF,TGTGCCAGCAGGGGACAGGGGGCGTATAATGAAAAACTGTTTTTT
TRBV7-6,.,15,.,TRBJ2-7,CASRIGTGKSYEQYF,TGTGCCAGCAGGATTGGCACGGGGAAATCCTACGAGCAGTACTTC
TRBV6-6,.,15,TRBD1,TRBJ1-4,CASSYSGQGNEKLFF,TGTGCCAGCAGTTACTCGGGACAGGGGAACGAAAAACTGTTTTTT
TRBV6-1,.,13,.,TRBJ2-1,CASVPSVLNEQFF,TGTGCCAGCGTCCCTTCCGTCCTCAATGAGCAGTTCTTC
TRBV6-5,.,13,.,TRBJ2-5,CASTSLPEETQYF,TGTGCCAGCACCTCGCTCCCAGAAGAGACCCAGTACTTC
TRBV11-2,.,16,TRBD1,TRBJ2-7,CASSPRTGGSSYEQYF,TGTGCCAGCAGCCCGCGGACAGGGGGGAGCTCCTACGAGCAGTACTTC
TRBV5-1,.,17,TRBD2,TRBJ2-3,CASSFSSGGRLTDTQYF,TGCGCCAGCAGCTTTAGTAGCGGGGGACGCCTTACAGATACGCAGTATTTT
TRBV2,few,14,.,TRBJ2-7,CASNQEGPSYEQYF,TGTGCCAGCAACCAAGAGGGCCCCTCCTACGAGCAGTACTTC
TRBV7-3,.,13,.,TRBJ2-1,CASSSALGNEQFF,TGTGCCAGCAGCTCCGCCCTAGGTAATGAGCAGTTCTTC
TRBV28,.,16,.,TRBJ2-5,CASSFTQATSPETQYF,TGTGCCAGCAGTTTCACCCAGGCGACCTCCCCAGAGACCCAGTACTTC
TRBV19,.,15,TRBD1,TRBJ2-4,CASSGQGALYSIQYF,TGTGCCAGTAGCGGACAGGGGGCGCTATATAGCATTCAGTACTTC
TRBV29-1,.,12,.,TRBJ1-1,CSVAGQNTEAFF,TGCAGCGTTGCAGGGCAGAACACTGAAGCTTTCTTT
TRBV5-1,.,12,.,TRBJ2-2,CASSPTYGELFF,TGCGCCAGCAGCCCCACTTACGGGGAGCTGTTTTTT
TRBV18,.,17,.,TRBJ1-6,CASSPTGTPKGNSPLHF,TGTGCCAGCTCACCAACGGGGACACCAAAAGGGAATTCACCCCTCCACTTT
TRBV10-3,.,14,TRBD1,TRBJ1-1,CAISSTGAYTEAFF,TGTGCCATCAGCTCGACAGGGGCCTACACTGAAGCTTTCTTT
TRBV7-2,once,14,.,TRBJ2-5,CASSWGGGSETQYF,TGTGCCAGCAGCTGGGGGGGCGGATCAGAGACCCAGTACTTC
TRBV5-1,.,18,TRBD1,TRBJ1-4,CASSLGTTGPATNEKLFF,TGCGCCAGCAGCCTAGGAACGACAGGGCCGGCAACTAATGAAAAACTGTTTTTT